The clone carrying this T cell receptor beta chain was observed a single time. Its specificity is not known. This specimen comes from a study of shared clonotypes between healthy human individuals. Findings and caveats of the study: Rarefaction analysis demonstrated incomplete sorted-subset sequencing notwithstanding large depth.

Repertoires were generated with immunoSEQ multiplex PCR, while TCRdb's copy carries only in-frame clones and drops some. Among 500,000 or so clones, 95% to 97% were seen once, and the ten largest hold about 0.068%. Free of recent acute infections or vaccinations, the donors were healthy HIV-negative adults. In the CD4+ fraction, cells were divided into CD45RA+ naive and CD45RA-negative memory subsets. This CDR3 has 14 residues. Deletions cut 7 bases from V and 0 bases from J, with 12 bases between. Germline-derived CDR1 and CDR2 are MDHEN and SYDVKM. The origin of this receptor is a woman in her 30s in good health. The sample consisted of naive CD4+ T cells sorted from blood. Specified subset: CD45RA+ positively selected. The chain joins TRBV28 to TRBJ1-1; a possible D gene is TRBD1 (5 bases). CDR3 sequence: CASTGGTLNTEAFF. In DNA, the CDR3 is TGTGCCAGCACCGGGGGGACCCTGAACACTGAAGCTTTCTTT. The full variable domain, completed using reference TRBV28 and TRBJ1-1, is DVKVTQSSRYLVKRTGEKVFLECVQDMDHENMFWYRQDPGLGLRLIYFSYDVKMKEKGDIPEGYSVSREKKERFSLILESASTNQTSMYLCASTGGTLNTEAFFGQGTRLTVV.